Listed below are T cell receptor beta chains from one sample, sequenced in a study of blood T cells in healthy people across ages. TCRdb analysed the 5' RACE reads with MiXCR anew, one entry per CDR3 protein. The sample lists approximately 730,000 distinct CDR3 sequences, about 53% occurring once. The sequencing input was blood. The origin of the receptors is a man at least 80 years old in good health. The CDR3 runs from the conserved cysteine through the conserved F or W. D genes are given only for firm matches. Clone sizes are given selectively: once, few, many, or a class where the clone is expanded.

d_gene	j_gene	len	v_gene	abundance	CDR3nt	CDR3aa
.	TRBJ2-3	13	TRBV20-1	once	TGCAGTGCTAGGGCCAGGGCCCACAGATACGCGTATTTT	CSARARAHRYAYF
.	TRBJ2-7	13	TRBV6-5	.	TGTGCCAGCAGGGGAGATAGATCCTCCGAGCAGTACTTC	CASRGDRSSEQYF
.	TRBJ2-6	18	TRBV2	few	TGTGCCAGCATGAAGGAACGCCGGGGAACGGCCGGGGCCAACGTCCTGACTTTC	CASMKERRGTAGANVLTF
.	TRBJ2-7	14	TRBV3-1	.	TGTGCCAGCAGCCGGTCGATTCAGTTGGACGAGCAGTACTTC	CASSRSIQLDEQYF
.	TRBJ2-7	12	TRBV20-1	.	TGCAGTGCTAGGAGTCTCTCCTACGAGCAGTACTTC	CSARSLSYEQYF
TRBD1	TRBJ2-7	15	TRBV13	few	TGTGCCAGCAGCTTAATAGCAGGGGGTGGCTACGAGCAGTACTTC	CASSLIAGGGYEQYF
.	TRBJ2-3	14	TRBV24-1	.	TGTGCCACCAGTGATTTGCGGTACACAGATACGCAGTATTTT	CATSDLRYTDTQYF
.	TRBJ1-5	14	TRBV2	many	TGTGCCAGCACCGCGGGCGGGAGGGCCCAGCCCCAGCATTTT	CASTAGGRAQPQHF
.	TRBJ2-3	14	TRBV20-1	.	TGCAGTGCTAGAGATCAAACAGGCACCAGAGACGCGTATTTT	CSARDQTGTRDAYF
TRBD2	TRBJ2-3	15	TRBV24-1	.	TGTGCCACCAGTGGGACTAGAGATTCCACAGATACGCAGTATTTT	CATSGTRDSTDTQYF
TRBD2	TRBJ2-3	18	TRBV4-2	.	TGTGCCAGCAGCCAATACCCGGGGGTAGCGGGTAGCACAGATACGCAGTATTTT	CASSQYPGVAGSTDTQYF
.	TRBJ2-5	13	TRBV5-4	.	TGTGCCAGCAGAATCGGGCCTGGGGAGACCCAGTACTTC	CASRIGPGETQYF
.	TRBJ2-5	16	TRBV7-3	.	TGTGCCAGCAGCTTAAAGACAGGGAGGCTAGGGAATGAGCAGTACTTC	CASSLKTGRLGNEQYF
.	TRBJ2-5	13	TRBV30	few	TGTGCCTGGAGTGTAAGTGGAAAAGAGACCCAGTACTTC	CAWSVSGKETQYF
TRBD1	TRBJ1-1	16	TRBV28	once	TGTGCCAGCAGTCAATACAGGGGGGCGGTAGGCACTGAAGCTTTCTTT	CASSQYRGAVGTEAFF
.	TRBJ2-1	14	TRBV21-1	few	TGTGCCAGCAGCAATTTTACAATTTACAATGAGCAGTTCTTC	CASSNFTIYNEQFF
TRBD2	TRBJ2-4	13	TRBV10-1	.	TGCGCCAGCTCTGGGGCGGCGGGAGCGGGGCAGTACTTC	CASSGAAGAGQYF
TRBD1	TRBJ1-4	16	TRBV13	.	TGTGCCAGCAGCTCATCAAGACAGGGGGGTAATGAAAAACTGTTTTTT	CASSSSRQGGNEKLFF
.	TRBJ2-7	15	TRBV10-3	.	TGTGCCATCAGTGGGTTTATGGGGCAGGCCAACGAGCAGTACTTC	CAISGFMGQANEQYF
.	TRBJ2-7	15	TRBV19	once	TGTGCCAGTAGTATTGGTCTCGGGACTGGGGCCGAGCAGTACTTC	CASSIGLGTGAEQYF
TRBD1	TRBJ2-3	15	TRBV20-1	.	TGCAGTGCCCCCCCCGGGACAGGCCTTCAGTTTACGCAGTATTTT	CSAPPGTGLQFTQYF
.	TRBJ2-5	12	TRBV6-5	.	TGTGCCAGCAGCAAAGGGAGGTGGGGGCAGTACTTC	CASSKGRWGQYF
.	TRBJ2-5	14	TRBV6-5	.	TGTGCCAGCAGTTACTCTGGCGCCCAAGAGACCCAGTACTTC	CASSYSGAQETQYF
.	TRBJ2-7	14	TRBV13	.	TGTGCCAGCAGCCTTGTCCAGGGTCCCCTGGAGCAGTACTTC	CASSLVQGPLEQYF
.	TRBJ2-5	15	TRBV5-6	.	TGTGCCAGCAGCCGGAGATGGGGGCCCCAAGAGACCCAGTACTTC	CASSRRWGPQETQYF
.	TRBJ2-7	13	TRBV3-1	.	TGTGCCAGCAGCCCTATAGGCGTCTACGAGCAGTACTTC	CASSPIGVYEQYF
TRBD1	TRBJ2-7	15	TRBV5-1	few	TGCGCCAGCAGCGCCGCCGGACAGGGGGCCTACGAGCAGTACTTC	CASSAAGQGAYEQYF
TRBD1	TRBJ2-1	15	TRBV2	.	TGTGCCAGCAGTGTGTCAGGGGGCGGTTTTAATGAGCAGTTCTTC	CASSVSGGGFNEQFF
TRBD1	TRBJ2-7	17	TRBV20-1	few	TGCAGTGCTAGAGATGGAATCGGGACAGGGAGACACTACGAGCAGTACTTC	CSARDGIGTGRHYEQYF
.	TRBJ2-7	15	TRBV6-2/TRBV6-3	.	TGTGCCAGCAGTTACGGGTCGGTGAACACCTACGAGCAGTACTTC	CASSYGSVNTYEQYF
TRBD1	TRBJ1-3	17	TRBV5-1	.	TGCGCCAGCAGCCCGGGACAGCTTGGTTCCTCTGGAAACACCATATATTTT	CASSPGQLGSSGNTIYF
.	TRBJ2-3	16	TRBV11-2	.	TGTGCCAGCAGCTCCTCTAGCTTGGGGGAGAGGCGATACGCGTATTTT	CASSSSSLGERRYAYF
.	TRBJ2-5	12	TRBV3-1	few	TGTGCCAGCAGGGGACCTTTAAAGACCCAGTACTTC	CASRGPLKTQYF
TRBD2	TRBJ2-7	18	TRBV13	few	TGTGCCAGCAGCTTGCTGGGACTAGCGGGACGTTTATCGCACGAGCAGTACTTC	CASSLLGLAGRLSHEQYF
.	TRBJ1-2	11	TRBV29-1	once	TGCAGCGCAAAAGGAACCTATGGCTACACCTTC	CSAKGTYGYTF
TRBD1	TRBJ2-5	14	TRBV7-9	few	TGTGCCAGCGGGGGACAGGGTGGGATAGAGACCCAGTACTTC	CASGGQGGIETQYF
.	TRBJ2-7	12	TRBV20-1	.	TGCAGTGCTAGACTCGGGGGCTACGAGCAGTACTTC	CSARLGGYEQYF